This TCR beta chain came from a study of blood T cell repertoires in COVID-19. The overall study: Whether acute or convalescent, the COVID-19 samples came from the United States, Italy and Spain. Nucleic acid was either cDNA or gDNA, and it came from T cells, B-cell-depleted T cells, or PBMCs.

The CDR3 spans 16 residues. V was clipped by 0 bases and J by 0 bases, with 10 bases between them. From germline, CDR1 is SGHRS and CDR2 YFSETQ. Under the authors' procedure: By means of reference gene primer amplification, nucleated cell counts were estimated. Sequencing was performed with immunoSEQ multiplex PCR; in TCRdb, only in-frame clones are kept and a portion is missing. That table is the source of V, J and clone size, and D and trimming were worked out from the DNA. The sample includes fewer than 70,000 clones, 78% of them seen just once. V and J are TRBV5-1 and TRBJ1-5; maybe TRBD1 (5 bases). The sequence was obtained from a human donor in a cohort sampled during active COVID-19. The sample taken for sequencing was peripheral blood. The CDR3 DNA sequence: TGCGCCAGCAGCTTGGACTGGGGGGATAGCAATCAGCCCCAGCATTTT. It specifies CASSLDWGDSNQPQHF.